One T cell receptor beta chain is described in this entry. The antigen remains unidentified. Full-length variable regions came from constant-region reverse primers plus semi-nested Nested Universal Primer A PCR. TCRdb re-called the 5' RACE reads through MiXCR, storing one row per CDR3 protein. The data contain tens of thousands of distinct CDR3 sequences, about 28% of them singletons. The study, taken as a whole, reports: Greatest tumor Treg TCR overlap was with tumor naive CD4+ cells. The larger-cohort validation was restricted to a single TCR beta V-J rearrangement rather than whole repertoires.

Per the germline V gene, CDR1 is MDHEN and CDR2 is SYDVKM. This CDR3 has 16 residues. The V gene lost 1 base and the J gene lost 6 bases, with 15 bases spanning the gap. This TCR came from a female donor with breast cancer. The rearrangement joins TRBV28 to TRBJ2-2; TRBD2 might be the D (5 bases). The sequenced sample consisted of naive CD4+ T cells sorted from blood. Described subset: naive CD4+ T cells, CD4+CD45RA+CD25-. CDR3 in amino acids: CASSLSRGYYPGELFF. The CDR3 DNA sequence: TGTGCCAGCAGTTTATCAAGAGGGTATTATCCCGGGGAGCTGTTTTTT.